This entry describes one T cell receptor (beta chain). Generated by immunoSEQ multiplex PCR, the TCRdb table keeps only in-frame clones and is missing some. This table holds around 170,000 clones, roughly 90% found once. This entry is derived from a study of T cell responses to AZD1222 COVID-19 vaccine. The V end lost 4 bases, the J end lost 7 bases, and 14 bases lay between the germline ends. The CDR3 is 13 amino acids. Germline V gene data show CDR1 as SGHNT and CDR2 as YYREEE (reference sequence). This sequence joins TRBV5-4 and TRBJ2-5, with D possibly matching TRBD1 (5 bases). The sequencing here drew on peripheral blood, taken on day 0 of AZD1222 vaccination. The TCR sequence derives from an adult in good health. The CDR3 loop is CASSLGKGVTQYF. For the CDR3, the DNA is TGTGCCAGCAGCCTGGGAAAAGGGGTGACCCAGTACTTC.